This T cell receptor beta chain came from a study of cytomegalovirus exposure and HLA in healthy donors. Study background: Early released data comprised 80 million to 100 million unique TCRs from HLA-typed donors. Regarding the study as a whole: Across all donors, roughly uniform sequencing depth was an assumption of the presence/absence analyses. A few chains linked to CMV were shown in vitro to be specific for CMV antigens.

Germline V gene data show CDR1 as MNHEY and CDR2 as SVGAGI. V lost 0 bases and J 2 bases, leaving 7 bases between the germline ends. The CDR3 loop spans 14 amino acids. Turning to this clone: Its specificity is unknown.

PCR amplification relied on 60 Vbeta primers (plus 13 Jbeta primers). Profiled with immunoSEQ multiplex PCR; TCRdb holds only in-frame clones, not every one. Recorded for this sample: around 100,000 clones. This receptor was identified in a man in his forties in good health and CMV-seronegative. The sequenced material came from PBMCs. This chain links TRBV6-5 with TRBJ1-2; D unresolved. The CDR3 DNA sequence: TGTGCCAGCAGTTACTCGGCGGGGAACTATGGCTACACCTTC. Its protein is CASSYSAGNYGYTF.